This T cell receptor beta chain was recorded in a study of neurological immune-mediated disorders. Study-wide results and limits: The level of TCR clonal expansion was highest in patients with HTLV-1-associated myelopathy and lowest in multiple sclerosis, where it fell below the level seen in healthy controls.

The authors produced cDNA by 5'RACE using 10-nucleotide random UMIs. The output of every sequencing run exceeded 170 million TCR-beta sequences, derived from 15-18 subjects. MiXCR, applied by TCRdb to the 5' RACE reads, yields one record per CDR3 protein. Of about 31,000 distinct CDR3 sequences listed, about a sixth are singletons. A word on this clonotype: The antigen remains unidentified. At one boundary the junction diverges from the germline segment, which might be a read error.

This sample's time point: technical triplicate 3. The sorted-subset TCR libraries were prepared using 750,000 to 1,000,000 CD4+ or CD8+ T cells as the starting material. This CDR3 spans 13 amino acids. The germline gives CDR1 ENHRY, CDR2 SYGVKD. This TCR came from a female donor with HTLV-1-associated myelopathy (HAM/TSP). The chain employs TRBV10-3 and TRBJ1-1, with 7 bases fitting TRBD1. What was sequenced was CD4+ T cells from blood. The CDR3 sequence: CSITEQGPTEAFF. The CDR3 DNA is TGTTCCATCACCGAACAGGGGCCTACTGAAGCTTTCTTT.